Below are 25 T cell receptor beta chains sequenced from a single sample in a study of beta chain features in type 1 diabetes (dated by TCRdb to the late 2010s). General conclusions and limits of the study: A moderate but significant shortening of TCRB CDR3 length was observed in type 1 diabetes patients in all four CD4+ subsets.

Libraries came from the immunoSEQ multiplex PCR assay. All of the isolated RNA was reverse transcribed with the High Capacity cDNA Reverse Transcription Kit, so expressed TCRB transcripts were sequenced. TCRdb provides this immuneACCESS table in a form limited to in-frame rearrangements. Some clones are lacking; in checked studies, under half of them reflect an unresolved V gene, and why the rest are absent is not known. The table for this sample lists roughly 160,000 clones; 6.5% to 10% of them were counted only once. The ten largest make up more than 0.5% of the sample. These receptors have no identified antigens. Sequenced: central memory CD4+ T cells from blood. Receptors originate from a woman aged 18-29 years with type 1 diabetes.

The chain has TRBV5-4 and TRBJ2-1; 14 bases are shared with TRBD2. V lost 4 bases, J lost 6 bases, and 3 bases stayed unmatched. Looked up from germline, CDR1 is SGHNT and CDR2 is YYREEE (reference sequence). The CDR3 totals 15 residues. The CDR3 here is CASSTGLAGANEQFF. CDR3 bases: TGTGCCAGCAGCACGGGACTAGCGGGAGCCAATGAGCAGTTCTTC.

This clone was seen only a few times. The CDR3 here is CASSSNGGARGTTQYF. The CDR3 coding sequence is TGTGCCAGTAGTTCGAACGGGGGGGCCCGGGGCACTACGCAGTATTTT. The V and J genes are TRBV19 and TRBJ2-3; the match to TRBD2 covers 8 bases. The germline gives CDR1 LNHDA, CDR2 SQIVND (reference sequence). The V and J ends lost 5 bases and 8 bases, in that order; junction bases with no gene match: 15. This CDR3 contains 16 residues.

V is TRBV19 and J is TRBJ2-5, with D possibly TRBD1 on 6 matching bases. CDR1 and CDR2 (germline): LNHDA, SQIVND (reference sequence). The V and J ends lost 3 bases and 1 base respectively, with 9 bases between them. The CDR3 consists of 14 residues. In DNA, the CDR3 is TGTGCCAGTAGTATTCAGGGGAGCCAAGAGACCCAGTACTTC. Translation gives CASSIQGSQETQYF.

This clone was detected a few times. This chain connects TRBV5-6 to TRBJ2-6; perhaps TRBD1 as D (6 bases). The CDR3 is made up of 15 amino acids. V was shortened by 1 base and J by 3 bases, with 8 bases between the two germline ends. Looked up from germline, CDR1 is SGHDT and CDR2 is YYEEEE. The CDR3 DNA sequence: TGTGCCAGCAGCTTGTCAGGGGTTGGGGCCAACGTCCTGACTTTC. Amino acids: CASSLSGVGANVLTF.

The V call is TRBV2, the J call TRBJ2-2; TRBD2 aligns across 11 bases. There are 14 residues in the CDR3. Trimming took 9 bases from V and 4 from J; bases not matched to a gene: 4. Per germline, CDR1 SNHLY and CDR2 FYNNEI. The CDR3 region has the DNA TGTGCCAGTTTGGGACTAGCGGCCACCGGGGAGCTGTTTTTT. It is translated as CASLGLAATGELFF. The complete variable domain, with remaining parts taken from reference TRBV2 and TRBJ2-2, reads EPEVTQTPSHQVTQMGQEVILRCVPISNHLYFYWYRQILGQKVEFLVSFYNNEISEKSEIFDDQFSVERPDGSNFTLKIRSTKLEDSAMYFCASLGLAATGELFFGEGSRLTVL.

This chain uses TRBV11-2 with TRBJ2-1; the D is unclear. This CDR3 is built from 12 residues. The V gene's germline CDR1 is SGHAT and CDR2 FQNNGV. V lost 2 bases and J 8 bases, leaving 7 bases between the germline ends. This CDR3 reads CASSLYSDEQFF. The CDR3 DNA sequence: TGTGCCAGCAGCTTATACTCGGATGAGCAGTTCTTC.

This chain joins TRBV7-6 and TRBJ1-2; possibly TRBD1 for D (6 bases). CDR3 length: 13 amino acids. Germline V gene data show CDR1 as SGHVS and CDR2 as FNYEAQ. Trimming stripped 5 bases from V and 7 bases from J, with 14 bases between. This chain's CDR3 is CASSPDRRGGYTF. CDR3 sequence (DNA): TGTGCCAGCAGCCCCGACAGGAGAGGTGGCTACACCTTC.

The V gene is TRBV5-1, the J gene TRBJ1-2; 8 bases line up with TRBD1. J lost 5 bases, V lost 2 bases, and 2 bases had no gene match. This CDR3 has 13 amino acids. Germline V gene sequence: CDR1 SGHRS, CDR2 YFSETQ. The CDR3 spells CASSFDRGYGYTF. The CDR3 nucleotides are TGCGCCAGCAGCTTCGACAGGGGTTATGGCTACACCTTC. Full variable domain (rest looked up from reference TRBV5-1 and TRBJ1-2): KAGVTQTPRYLIKTRGQQVTLSCSPISGHRSVSWYQQTPGQGLQFLFEYFSETQRNKGNFPGRFSGRQFSNSRSEMNVSTLELGDSALYLCASSFDRGYGYTFGSGTRLTVV.

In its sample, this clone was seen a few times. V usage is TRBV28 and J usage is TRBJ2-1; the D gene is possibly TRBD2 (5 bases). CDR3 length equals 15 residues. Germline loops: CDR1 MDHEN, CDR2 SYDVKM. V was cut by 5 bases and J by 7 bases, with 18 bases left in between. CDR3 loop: CASSPREMGKNEQFF. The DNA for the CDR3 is TGTGCCAGCAGTCCACGGGAAATGGGGAAGAATGAGCAGTTCTTC.

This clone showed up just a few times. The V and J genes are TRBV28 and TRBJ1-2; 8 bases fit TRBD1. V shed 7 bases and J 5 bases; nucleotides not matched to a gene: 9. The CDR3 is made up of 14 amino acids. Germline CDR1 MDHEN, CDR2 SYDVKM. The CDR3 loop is CASIPGQVSYGYTF. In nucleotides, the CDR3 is TGTGCCAGCATCCCGGGACAGGTCTCATATGGCTACACCTTC.

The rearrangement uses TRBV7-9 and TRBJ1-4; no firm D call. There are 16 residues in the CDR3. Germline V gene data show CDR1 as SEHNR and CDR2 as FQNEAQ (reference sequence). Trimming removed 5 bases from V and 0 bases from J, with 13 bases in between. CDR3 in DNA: TGTGCCAGCAGCCCCCTGGCGGGTGCAACTAATGAAAAACTGTTTTTT. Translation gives CASSPLAGATNEKLFF.

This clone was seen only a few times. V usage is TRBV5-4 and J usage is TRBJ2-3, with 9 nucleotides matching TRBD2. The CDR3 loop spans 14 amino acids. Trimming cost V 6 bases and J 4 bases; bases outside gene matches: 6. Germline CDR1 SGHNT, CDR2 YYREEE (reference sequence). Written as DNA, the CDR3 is TGTGCCAGCACAGCGGGAGGATTACCAGATACGCAGTATTTT. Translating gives CASTAGGLPDTQYF.

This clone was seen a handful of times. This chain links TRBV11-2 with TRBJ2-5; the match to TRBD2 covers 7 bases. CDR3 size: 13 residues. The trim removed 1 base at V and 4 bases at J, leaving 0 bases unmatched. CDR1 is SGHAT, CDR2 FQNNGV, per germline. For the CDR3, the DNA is TGTGCCAGCAGCTTAGCGGGAGGAGAGACCCAGTACTTC. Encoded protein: CASSLAGGETQYF.

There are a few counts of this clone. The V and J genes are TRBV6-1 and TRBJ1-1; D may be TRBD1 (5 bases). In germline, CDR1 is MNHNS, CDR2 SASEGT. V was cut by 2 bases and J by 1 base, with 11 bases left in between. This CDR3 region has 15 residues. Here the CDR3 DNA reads TGTGCCAGCAGTGAAACCCCGACAGCGAACACTGAAGCTTTCTTT. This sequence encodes CASSETPTANTEAFF.

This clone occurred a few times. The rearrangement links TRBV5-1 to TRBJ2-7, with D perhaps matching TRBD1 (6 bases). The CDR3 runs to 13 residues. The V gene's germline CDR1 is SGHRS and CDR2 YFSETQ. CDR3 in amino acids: CASRETGTYEQYF. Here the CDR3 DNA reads TGCGCGTCTAGAGAGACAGGAACCTACGAGCAGTACTTC.

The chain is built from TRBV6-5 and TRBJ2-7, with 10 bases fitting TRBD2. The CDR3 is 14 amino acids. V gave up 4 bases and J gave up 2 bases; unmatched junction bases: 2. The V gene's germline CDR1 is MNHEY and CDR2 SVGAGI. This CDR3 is CASSWSGGAYEQYF. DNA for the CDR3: TGTGCCAGCAGTTGGAGCGGGGGGGCCTACGAGCAGTACTTC.

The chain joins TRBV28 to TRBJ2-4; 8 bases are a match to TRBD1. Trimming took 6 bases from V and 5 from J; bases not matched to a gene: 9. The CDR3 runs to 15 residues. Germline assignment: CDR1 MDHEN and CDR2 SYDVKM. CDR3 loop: CASRRGGQGENIQYF. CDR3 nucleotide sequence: TGTGCCAGCAGACGGGGCGGACAGGGAGAAAACATTCAGTACTTC.

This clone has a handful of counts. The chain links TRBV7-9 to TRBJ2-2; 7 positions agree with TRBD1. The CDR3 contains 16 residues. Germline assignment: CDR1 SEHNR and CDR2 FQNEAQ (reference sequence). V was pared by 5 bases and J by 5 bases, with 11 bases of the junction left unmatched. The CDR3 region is CASSRRQGLGTGELFF. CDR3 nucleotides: TGTGCCAGCAGCCGCAGACAGGGCCTGGGGACCGGGGAGCTGTTTTTT.

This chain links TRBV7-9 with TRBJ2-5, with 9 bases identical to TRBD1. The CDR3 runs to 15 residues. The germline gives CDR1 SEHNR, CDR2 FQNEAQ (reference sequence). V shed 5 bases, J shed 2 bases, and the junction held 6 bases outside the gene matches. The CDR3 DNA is TGTGCCAGCAGCCCGGGACAGGGACAGCAAGAGACCCAGTACTTC. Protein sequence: CASSPGQGQQETQYF.

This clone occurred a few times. CDR3 DNA sequence: TGTGCCAGCAGCTTGGGCGGGAGCGGCGGAGATACGCAGTATTTT. The encoded protein is CASSLGGSGGDTQYF. The chain couples TRBV5-4 to TRBJ2-3; 7 bases match TRBD2. The germline V gene has CDR1 SGHNT and CDR2 YYREEE (reference sequence). This CDR3 spans 15 amino acids. J was trimmed by 5 bases and V by 0 bases; bases with no gene match: 6.

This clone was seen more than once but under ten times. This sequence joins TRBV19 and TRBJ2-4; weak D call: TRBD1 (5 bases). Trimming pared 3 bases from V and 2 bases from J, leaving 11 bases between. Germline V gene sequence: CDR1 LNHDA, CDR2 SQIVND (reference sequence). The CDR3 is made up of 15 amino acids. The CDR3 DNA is TGTGCCAGTAGTATCGCAGGGCCTACCAAAAACATTCAGTACTTC. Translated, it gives CASSIAGPTKNIQYF.

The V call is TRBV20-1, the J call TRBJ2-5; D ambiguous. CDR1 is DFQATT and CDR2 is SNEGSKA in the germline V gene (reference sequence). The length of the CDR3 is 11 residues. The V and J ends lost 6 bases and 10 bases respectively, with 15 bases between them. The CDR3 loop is CSAIHSLNQYF. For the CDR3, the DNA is TGCAGTGCCATCCATAGCCTAAACCAGTACTTC.

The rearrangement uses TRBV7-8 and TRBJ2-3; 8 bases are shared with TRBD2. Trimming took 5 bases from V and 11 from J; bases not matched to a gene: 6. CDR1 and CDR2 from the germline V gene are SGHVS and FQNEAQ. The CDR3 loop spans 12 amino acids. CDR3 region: CASSETSVMQYF. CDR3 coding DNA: TGTGCCAGCAGCGAGACTAGCGTAATGCAGTATTTT. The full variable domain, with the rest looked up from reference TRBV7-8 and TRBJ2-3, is GAGVSQSPRYKVAKRGQDVALRCDPISGHVSLFWYQQALGQGPEFLTYFQNEAQLDKSGLPSDRFFAERPEGSVSTLKIQRTQQEDSAVYLCASSETSVMQYFGPGTRLTVL.

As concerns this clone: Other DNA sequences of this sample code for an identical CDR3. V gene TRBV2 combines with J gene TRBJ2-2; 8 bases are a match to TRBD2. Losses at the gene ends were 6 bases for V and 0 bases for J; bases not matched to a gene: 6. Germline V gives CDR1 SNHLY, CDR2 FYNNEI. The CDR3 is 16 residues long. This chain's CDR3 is CASSVSGDSNTGELFF. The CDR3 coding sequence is TGTGCCAGCAGCGTTAGCGGGGACTCGAACACCGGGGAGCTGTTTTTT.

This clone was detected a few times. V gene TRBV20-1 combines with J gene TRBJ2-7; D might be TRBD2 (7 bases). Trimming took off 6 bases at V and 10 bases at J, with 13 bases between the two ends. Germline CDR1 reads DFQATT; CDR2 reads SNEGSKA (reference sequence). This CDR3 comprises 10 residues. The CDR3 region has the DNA TGCAGTGCGGGAGGGGGTAACCAGTACTTC. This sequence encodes CSAGGGNQYF.